This TCR beta chain was retrieved from a study of blood T cell repertoires in COVID-19. Original handling: Quantification of nucleated cells was approximated via reference gene primer amplification. Measured with immunoSEQ multiplex PCR; TCRdb has only the in-frame clones, and not every one. V, J and clone size are those of that table, while D and trimming were read from the DNA. The table includes 150,000 to 200,000 clones, about 89% detected once. Trimming left V 2 bases short and J 0 bases short, with 15 bases between. In germline, CDR1 is SGDLS, CDR2 YYNGEE. The CDR3 runs 16 residues. Sequenced input: PBMCs or T cells enriched from blood (not recorded which). The chain uses TRBV9 and TRBJ2-7; D ambiguous. This sequence originates from a woman aged 18-30 years who had recovered from COVID-19. CDR3 amino acids: CASSVGANTFSYEQYF. In DNA, the CDR3 is TGTGCCAGCAGCGTTGGAGCGAATACCTTCTCCTACGAGCAGTACTTC. Full variable domain (missing parts from reference TRBV9 and TRBJ2-7): DSGVTQTPKHLITATGQRVTLRCSPRSGDLSVYWYQQSLDQGLQFLIQYYNGEERAKGNILERFSAQQFPDLHSELNLSSLELGDSALYFCASSVGANTFSYEQYFGPGTRLTVT.